This is a list of T cell receptor beta chains from one sample in a study of T cell repertoires in cytomegalovirus infection. TCRdb redid the calling of the reads with MiXCR, one entry per CDR3 protein. Here the sample spans more than 55,000 distinct CDR3 sequences, 20% to 25% being singletons. Their cognate antigens are unknown. The specimen was CD8+ T cells from cultured PBMCs, collected from culture after CMV antigen stimulation. These receptors all stem from a human donor in good health (CMV status not recorded). Some clones in this sample may be carry-over from other donors' samples. Each CDR3 is given with its conserved first and last residue. Each record gives: CDR3 protein, CDR3 DNA, clone size, V gene, J gene, D gene. A D gene is named only where the DNA matches it firmly. The size of a clone is reported for some rows only, either as once, few or many, or as a class for expanded clones.

CDR3: CASSSGTSGGSYNEQFF
DNA: TGTGCCAGCAGCTCCGGGACTAGCGGTGGCTCCTACAATGAGCAGTTCTTC
size: few
V: TRBV7-2
J: TRBJ2-1
D: TRBD2

CDR3: CASSQAGTPGETPLHF
DNA: TGTGCCAGCAGCCAGGCTGGGACCCCAGGGGAGACACCCCTCCACTTT
size: few
V: TRBV14
J: TRBJ1-6
D: .

CDR3: CASIESYEQYF
DNA: TGTGCCAGCATAGAATCCTACGAGCAGTACTTC
size: few
V: TRBV5-3
J: TRBJ2-7
D: .

CDR3: CASSLIGDEKLFF
DNA: TGTGCCAGCAGCTTGATAGGAGATGAAAAACTGTTTTTT
size: few
V: TRBV7-2
J: TRBJ1-4
D: .

CDR3: CASSYSKASGYQETQYF
DNA: TGTGCCAGCAGTTACTCGAAAGCCTCCGGGTACCAAGAGACCCAGTACTTC
size: few
V: TRBV6-5
J: TRBJ2-5
D: .

CDR3: CASSLQTGSGANVLTF
DNA: TGTGCCAGCAGCCTACAGACAGGCTCTGGGGCCAACGTCCTGACTTTC
size: once
V: TRBV9
J: TRBJ2-6
D: .

CDR3: CASSGQSNTEAFF
DNA: TGCGCCAGCAGTGGACAGTCGAACACTGAAGCTTTCTTT
size: few
V: TRBV10-2
J: TRBJ1-1
D: .

CDR3: CASSLGGPPSYNEQFF
DNA: TGTGCCAGCAGCTTAGGCGGCCCGCCCTCCTACAATGAGCAGTTCTTC
size: few
V: TRBV7-9
J: TRBJ2-1
D: .

CDR3: CATSESGTSGESTDTQYF
DNA: TGTGCCACCAGTGAGTCCGGGACTAGCGGAGAAAGCACAGATACGCAGTATTTT
size: once
V: TRBV24-1
J: TRBJ2-3
D: TRBD2

CDR3: CASSYSTGELFF
DNA: TGTGCCAGCAGTTACAGCACCGGGGAGCTGTTTTTT
size: few
V: TRBV6-5
J: TRBJ2-2
D: .

CDR3: CASSLAAGNTGELFF
DNA: TGTGCCAGCAGCTTAGCGGCGGGGAACACCGGGGAGCTGTTTTTT
size: .
V: TRBV7-6
J: TRBJ2-2
D: .

CDR3: CASSLEGDRAHEQYF
DNA: TGTGCCAGCAGCTTAGAGGGGGACAGGGCCCACGAGCAGTACTTC
size: few
V: TRBV7-9
J: TRBJ2-7
D: TRBD1

CDR3: CASTPFERGGTGELFF
DNA: TGCGCCAGCACCCCCTTCGAGCGGGGAGGCACCGGGGAGCTGTTTTTT
size: .
V: TRBV4-1
J: TRBJ2-2
D: TRBD2

CDR3: CAISASGPTDTQYF
DNA: TGTGCCATCAGTGCCAGCGGACCCACAGATACGCAGTATTTT
size: .
V: TRBV10-3
J: TRBJ2-3
D: .

CDR3: CASSSGTGWPHEQYF
DNA: TGTGCCAGCAGTTCCGGGACAGGGTGGCCGCACGAGCAGTACTTC
size: few
V: TRBV12-3/TRBV12-4
J: TRBJ2-7
D: TRBD1

CDR3: CASSLYPEQYF
DNA: TGTGCCAGCAGTTTATATCCCGAGCAGTACTTC
size: few
V: TRBV27
J: TRBJ2-7
D: .

CDR3: CASSLALWGATQETQYF
DNA: TGTGCCAGCAGCTTAGCCTTATGGGGGGCAACCCAAGAGACCCAGTACTTC
size: once
V: TRBV7-6
J: TRBJ2-5
D: .

CDR3: CASSWPGGETQYF
DNA: TGTGCCAGCAGTTGGCCTGGAGGAGAGACCCAGTACTTC
size: .
V: TRBV6-2/TRBV6-3
J: TRBJ2-5
D: .

CDR3: CASSWMGGDGYTF
DNA: TGTGCCAGCAGCTGGATGGGGGGCGATGGCTACACCTTC
size: few
V: TRBV7-3
J: TRBJ1-2
D: .

CDR3: CASSSPVRGAQGDVEAFF
DNA: TGTGCCAGCAGCTCCCCCGTCCGGGGGGCACAGGGCGATGTAGAAGCTTTCTTT
size: few
V: TRBV7-9
J: TRBJ1-1
D: .

CDR3: CASSLPAGGRPWDTEAFF
DNA: TGTGCCAGCAGCCTCCCCGCGGGGGGCAGGCCTTGGGACACTGAAGCTTTCTTT
size: .
V: TRBV7-9
J: TRBJ1-1
D: .

CDR3: CASSPTGPLSYEQYF
DNA: TGTGCCAGCAGCCCGACAGGGCCCCTCTCCTACGAGCAGTACTTC
size: .
V: TRBV7-9
J: TRBJ2-7
D: TRBD1

CDR3: CASSSGTGTNYGYTF
DNA: TGTGCCAGCAGCTCCGGGACAGGGACAAACTATGGCTACACCTTC
size: .
V: TRBV9
J: TRBJ1-2
D: TRBD1

CDR3: CASSYGDRGRWNTEAFF
DNA: TGTGCCAGCAGTTACGGTGACCGGGGGCGATGGAACACTGAAGCTTTCTTT
size: .
V: TRBV6-5
J: TRBJ1-1
D: .

CDR3: CASSQTGQTSYEQYF
DNA: TGTGCCAGCAGCCAAACAGGTCAAACTTCCTACGAGCAGTACTTC
size: many
V: TRBV4-2
J: TRBJ2-7
D: .

CDR3: CASSYSAGPGVDTQYF
DNA: TGTGCCAGCAGTTACTCGGCAGGGCCGGGGGTAGATACGCAGTATTTT
size: .
V: TRBV6-2/TRBV6-3
J: TRBJ2-3
D: .

CDR3: CASSYEGDSYYEQYF
DNA: TGTGCCAGCAGTTACGAGGGGGACAGTTACTACGAGCAGTACTTC
size: few
V: TRBV6-2/TRBV6-3
J: TRBJ2-7
D: TRBD1

CDR3: CASSFGTRNEQYF
DNA: TGTGCCAGCAGTTTCGGAACACGGAACGAGCAGTACTTC
size: .
V: TRBV27
J: TRBJ2-7
D: .

CDR3: CASSLATGAYEQYF
DNA: TGTGCCAGCAGCTTAGCGACAGGAGCCTACGAGCAGTACTTC
size: .
V: TRBV7-2
J: TRBJ2-7
D: .

CDR3: CASSYSGNPYEQYF
DNA: TGTGCCAGCAGTTACTCGGGAAATCCCTACGAGCAGTACTTC
size: few
V: TRBV6-2/TRBV6-3
J: TRBJ2-7
D: .

CDR3: CSVLYWDRGQYEQYF
DNA: TGCAGCGTTTTATATTGGGACAGGGGGCAGTACGAGCAGTACTTC
size: .
V: TRBV29-1
J: TRBJ2-7
D: TRBD1

CDR3: CASSDGFGTF
DNA: TGTGCCAGCAGTGATGGGTTCGGGACCTTC
size: few
V: TRBV6-1
J: TRBJ1-2
D: .

CDR3: CASSKTGGGYGYTF
DNA: TGTGCCAGCAGCAAGACAGGGGGTGGCTATGGCTACACCTTC
size: .
V: TRBV7-6
J: TRBJ1-2
D: TRBD1

CDR3: CASSQGLTLSYEQYF
DNA: TGCGCCAGCAGCCAAGGACTGACGCTCTCCTACGAGCAGTACTTC
size: .
V: TRBV4-1
J: TRBJ2-7
D: .

CDR3: CASSLTGPNNYGYTF
DNA: TGTGCCAGCAGTTTAACAGGGCCGAATAACTATGGCTACACCTTC
size: few
V: TRBV27
J: TRBJ1-2
D: .

CDR3: CSAKAGESSYNSPLHF
DNA: TGCAGTGCTAAGGCCGGAGAAAGCTCCTATAATTCACCCCTCCACTTT
size: few
V: TRBV20-1
J: TRBJ1-6
D: .

CDR3: CASTLGQGATYEQYF
DNA: TGTGCCAGCACCCTGGGGCAGGGGGCAACCTACGAGCAGTACTTC
size: few
V: TRBV12-3/TRBV12-4
J: TRBJ2-7
D: TRBD1

CDR3: CASSYPGHHEQYF
DNA: TGTGCCAGTTCCTACCCGGGGCATCACGAGCAGTACTTC
size: few
V: TRBV27
J: TRBJ2-7
D: .

CDR3: CASSLTRSYGYTF
DNA: TGTGCCAGCAGTTTAACACGGAGCTATGGCTACACCTTC
size: few
V: TRBV6-5
J: TRBJ1-2
D: .

CDR3: CASSEPRGLRNQPQHF
DNA: TGTGCCAGCAGTGAACCCCGGGGACTTAGAAATCAGCCCCAGCATTTT
size: .
V: TRBV6-1
J: TRBJ1-5
D: .

CDR3: CASSLGQVGTDTQYF
DNA: TGTGCCAGCAGCTTGGGACAGGTGGGCACAGATACGCAGTATTTT
size: few
V: TRBV5-6
J: TRBJ2-3
D: .

CDR3: CASSQTGLYNEQFF
DNA: TGCGCCAGCAGCCAAACGGGACTCTACAATGAGCAGTTCTTC
size: few
V: TRBV4-1
J: TRBJ2-1
D: .

CDR3: CASNRDGFRDEQFF
DNA: TGTGCCAGCAACCGGGACGGGTTTAGGGATGAGCAGTTCTTC
size: .
V: TRBV7-9
J: TRBJ2-1
D: .

CDR3: CSARGWDIRSETQYF
DNA: TGCAGTGCTAGAGGTTGGGACATCCGGAGCGAGACCCAGTACTTC
size: few
V: TRBV20-1
J: TRBJ2-5
D: .

CDR3: CASSLVASGNTIYF
DNA: TGTGCCAGCAGCTTAGTGGCCTCTGGAAACACCATATATTTT
size: .
V: TRBV7-2
J: TRBJ1-3
D: .

CDR3: CASTYRDRGRQTQYF
DNA: TGTGCCAGCACCTACCGGGACAGGGGGCGACAGACCCAGTACTTC
size: few
V: TRBV7-6
J: TRBJ2-5
D: TRBD1